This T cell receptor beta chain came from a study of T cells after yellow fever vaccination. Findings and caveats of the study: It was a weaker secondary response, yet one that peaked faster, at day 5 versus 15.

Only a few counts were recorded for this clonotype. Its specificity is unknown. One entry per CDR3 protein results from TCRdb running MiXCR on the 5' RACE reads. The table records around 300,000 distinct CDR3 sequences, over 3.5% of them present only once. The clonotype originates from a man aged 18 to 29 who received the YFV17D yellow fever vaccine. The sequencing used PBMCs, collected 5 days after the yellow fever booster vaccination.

CDR3: CATSTDRTGEQFF. CDR3 nucleotide sequence: TGTGCCACCAGCACAGACAGGACCGGGGAGCAGTTCTTC. This chain joins TRBV15 and TRBJ2-1; perhaps TRBD1 as D (6 bases). The germline V and J ends were trimmed by 4 bases and 10 bases, with 14 bases remaining between them. The germline V gene encodes CDR1 LNHNV and CDR2 YYDKDF (reference sequence). There are 13 residues in the CDR3.